The 25 T cell receptor beta chains presented below share a single source sample, sequenced in a study of beta chain features in type 1 diabetes. Every isolated RNA sample was fully reverse transcribed, so sequencing captured expressed TCRB transcripts. Profiled with immunoSEQ multiplex PCR; TCRdb holds only in-frame clones, not every one. The data hold thousands of clones, with 75% to 85% observed a single time. The sequencing input was Tregs from blood. The origin of the receptors is a woman aged 18-29 years in good health.

The chain has TRBV28 and TRBJ2-7; tentatively, D is TRBD2 (6 bases). There are 15 residues in the CDR3. Germline V gene lookup returns CDR1 MDHEN and CDR2 SYDVKM. The V and J ends lost 3 bases and 4 bases respectively, with 16 bases between them. Written as DNA, the CDR3 is TGTGCCAGCAGTTTGCCGGGACTGTTACTTTACGAGCAGTACTTC. Protein sequence: CASSLPGLLLYEQYF.

This clone was seen a handful of times. This chain connects TRBV4-1 to TRBJ2-1; TRBD2 matches at 7 bases. The V gene's germline CDR1 is MGHRA and CDR2 YSYEKL. The CDR3 contains 19 residues. V lost 1 base and J lost 6; bases outside the gene matches: 18. CDR3 bases: TGCGCCAGCAGCCAAGTTAGGGATCGACTAGCCACCAAGGGCAATGAGCAGTTCTTC. Translated: CASSQVRDRLATKGNEQFF.

In its sample, this clone was seen a few times. The CDR3 DNA reads as TGTGCCAGCAGCTCGAACAGGGGGACCAATGAAAAACTGTTTTTT. Translating it yields CASSSNRGTNEKLFF. J is TRBJ1-4 and V is TRBV7-9; 8 nucleotides match TRBD1. The trim removed 4 bases at V and 5 bases at J, leaving 6 bases unmatched. CDR3 length equals 15 residues. Per the germline V gene, CDR1 is SEHNR and CDR2 is FQNEAQ (reference sequence).

The rearrangement joins TRBV27 to TRBJ1-5; D unclear. The CDR3 consists of 14 residues. V was trimmed by 6 bases and J by 4 bases, leaving 13 bases between them. Germline V gene data show CDR1 as MNHEY and CDR2 as SMNVEV (reference sequence). The CDR3 loop is CASRPLQWNQPQHF. The CDR3, as DNA: TGTGCCAGCAGACCCTTGCAGTGGAATCAGCCCCAGCATTTT.

A single count supports this clone. This sequence joins TRBV5-1 and TRBJ2-5; D call uncertain. This CDR3 has 15 amino acids. The germline V gene encodes CDR1 SGHRS and CDR2 YFSETQ. V lost 2 bases and J lost 5, with 16 bases in between. DNA for the CDR3: TGCGCCAGCAGCTTTGCCTTGGAGTATGGGGAGACCCAGTACTTC. Translation: CASSFALEYGETQYF. The full variable domain, rest sourced from reference TRBV5-1 and TRBJ2-5, is KAGVTQTPRYLIKTRGQQVTLSCSPISGHRSVSWYQQTPGQGLQFLFEYFSETQRNKGNFPGRFSGRQFSNSRSEMNVSTLELGDSALYLCASSFALEYGETQYFGPGTRLLVL.

The gene calls are TRBV6-1 and TRBJ1-4, with D unresolved. This CDR3 spans 15 amino acids. Germline V gives CDR1 MNHNS, CDR2 SASEGT. V lost 6 bases and J 1 base, leaving 12 bases between the germline ends. The CDR3 DNA is TGTGCCAGCAGGGCTCCAGGCGTAACTAATGAAAAACTGTTTTTT. Residues: CASRAPGVTNEKLFF.

The J gene is TRBJ2-7, the V gene TRBV5-1; 8 nucleotides match TRBD1. Germline CDR1 reads SGHRS; CDR2 reads YFSETQ. V lost 4 bases and J lost 7; bases outside the gene matches: 13. The CDR3 runs 15 residues. The CDR3 sequence: CASSPKGQGLWEQYF. The CDR3 DNA reads TGCGCCAGCAGCCCGAAAGGACAGGGTCTATGGGAGCAGTACTTC.

V gene TRBV28 combines with J gene TRBJ1-2; no clear D. The germline CDR1 and CDR2 sequences are MDHEN and SYDVKM. The CDR3 runs to 16 residues. The germline V and J ends were trimmed by 5 bases and 5 bases, with 21 bases remaining between them. CDR3: CASSLYRPGSSYGYTF. CDR3 DNA sequence: TGTGCCAGCAGTCTCTATCGACCCGGGAGTTCGTATGGCTACACCTTC.

The V gene is TRBV5-1, the J gene TRBJ2-2, with D maybe TRBD1 (6 bases). Germline assignment: CDR1 SGHRS and CDR2 YFSETQ. V was trimmed by 0 bases and J by 3 bases, leaving 12 bases between them. The length of the CDR3 is 16 residues. CDR3 in amino acids: CASSLVPQGYTGELFF. CDR3 bases: TGCGCCAGCAGCTTGGTTCCGCAGGGGTACACCGGGGAGCTGTTTTTT.

This clone was counted between two and nine times. The chain employs TRBV5-1 and TRBJ2-3; 8 nucleotides agree with TRBD2. The V gene end was trimmed by 0 bases and the J gene end by 6 bases; junction bases not matched to a gene: 9. Per germline, CDR1 SGHRS and CDR2 YFSETQ. The CDR3 is made up of 16 amino acids. CDR3 sequence reads: CASSLGLAFNSDTQYF. As DNA, the CDR3 is TGCGCCAGCAGCTTGGGACTAGCGTTTAATTCCGATACGCAGTATTTT. Complete variable domain (other parts from reference TRBV5-1 and TRBJ2-3): KAGVTQTPRYLIKTRGQQVTLSCSPISGHRSVSWYQQTPGQGLQFLFEYFSETQRNKGNFPGRFSGRQFSNSRSEMNVSTLELGDSALYLCASSLGLAFNSDTQYFGPGTRLTVL.

The rearrangement uses TRBV5-1 and TRBJ1-2; a weak D match, TRBD1 (5 bases). Germline lookup yields CDR1 SGHRS and CDR2 YFSETQ. This CDR3 is 13 amino acids long. V lost 1 base to trimming and J lost 8 bases, with 12 bases between them. This CDR3 is CASSLTGFSGYTF. The CDR3 coding sequence is TGCGCCAGCAGCTTGACAGGATTCAGCGGCTACACCTTC.

V gene TRBV10-3 combines with J gene TRBJ2-6; a possible D gene is TRBD2 (6 bases). V was pared by 0 bases and J by 1 base, with 10 bases between. The CDR3 spans 17 residues. The germline V gene has CDR1 ENHRY and CDR2 SYGVKD. The CDR3 DNA sequence: TGTGCCATCAGTGAGTCGATGGGGGGATCTGGGGCCAACGTCCTGACTTTC. Residues: CAISESMGGSGANVLTF.

The gene calls are TRBV10-3 and TRBJ1-2, with a tentative D call TRBD1 (6 bases). CDR1 ENHRY and CDR2 SYGVKD come from the germline V gene. The CDR3 sequence is 11 residues long. The V gene lost 4 bases and the J gene lost 7 bases, with 7 bases spanning the gap. The CDR3 sequence is CAISVGGGYTF. The CDR3 region has the DNA TGTGCCATCAGTGTAGGGGGTGGCTACACCTTC.

CDR3: CASSETGLGVDEQFF. For the CDR3, the DNA is TGTGCCAGCAGTGAGACGGGACTAGGGGTGGATGAGCAGTTCTTC. The chain carries TRBV6-1 and TRBJ2-1; 8 nucleotides match TRBD2. V trimming: 3 bases; J trimming: 8 bases; junction bases outside the gene matches: 9. The CDR3 contains 15 residues. Germline loops: CDR1 MNHNS, CDR2 SASEGT.

The V gene is TRBV5-1, the J gene TRBJ2-1; D possibly corresponds to TRBD1 (5 bases). CDR1 SGHRS and CDR2 YFSETQ come from the germline V gene. Trimming pared 1 base from V and 8 bases from J, leaving 10 bases between. This CDR3 is 13 amino acids long. This chain's CDR3 is CASSLILGDEQFF. Here the CDR3 DNA reads TGCGCCAGCAGCTTGATCCTAGGGGATGAGCAGTTCTTC.

The chain employs TRBV6-5 and TRBJ1-4; D gene uncertain. The CDR3 runs 14 residues. The V end was cut by 0 bases, the J end by 4 bases, with 6 bases between. The germline V gene has CDR1 MNHEY and CDR2 SVGAGI. The CDR3 spells CASSYSSGNEKLFF. The CDR3 DNA follows: TGTGCCAGCAGTTACTCCAGTGGTAATGAAAAACTGTTTTTT.

The chain recombines TRBV9 with TRBJ2-2; no reliable D call. V was cut by 0 bases and J by 3 bases, with 9 bases left in between. Germline V gene sequence: CDR1 SGDLS, CDR2 YYNGEE. The CDR3 is 15 amino acids. The CDR3 DNA reads as TGTGCCAGCAGCGTAGACGGGTCCCACACCGGGGAGCTGTTTTTT. Its translation: CASSVDGSHTGELFF.

The table lists this clone with a count of one. The rearrangement uses TRBV5-1 and TRBJ2-7; 7 bases match TRBD1. The CDR3 consists of 13 residues. In germline, CDR1 is SGHRS, CDR2 YFSETQ. Trimming cost V 6 bases and J 2 bases; bases outside gene matches: 5. The CDR3 is CASTEGQTYEQYF. DNA of the CDR3: TGCGCCAGCACCGAGGGACAGACCTACGAGCAGTACTTC.

CDR3 loop: CASSPDSGGPTDTQYF. The CDR3 DNA reads as TGTGCCAGCAGCCCGGATAGCGGGGGGCCCACAGATACGCAGTATTTT. V usage is TRBV7-3 and J usage is TRBJ2-3; 10 positions match TRBD2. Unmatched junction bases numbered 7, after V lost 5 bases and J lost 2 bases. The CDR3 sequence is 16 residues long. Germline V lookup: CDR1 SGHTA, CDR2 FQGTGA. The full variable domain, with the rest looked up from reference TRBV7-3 and TRBJ2-3, is GAGVSQTPSNKVTEKGKYVELRCDPISGHTALYWYRQSLGQGPEFLIYFQGTGAADDSGLPNDRFFAVRPEGSVSTLKIQRTERGDSAVYLCASSPDSGGPTDTQYFGPGTRLTVL.

The chain uses TRBV14 and TRBJ2-5; D gene uncertain. The DNA end lines up better with TRBJ2-7; the J call may be wrong. This CDR3 is 14 amino acids long. Germline CDR1 reads SGHDN; CDR2 reads FVKESK. Here the CDR3 DNA reads TGTGCCAGCAGCCAGCGCGGCAGCTCCTACGAGCAGTACTTC. Translated: CASSQRGSSYEQYF.

This clone occurred a few times. J is TRBJ1-2 and V is TRBV30, with TRBD1 matching over 7 bases. The ends lost 0 bases at V and 4 bases at J; junction bases unmatched: 2. Germline V gene sequence: CDR1 GTSNPN, CDR2 SVGIG (reference sequence). The CDR3 runs 13 residues. The CDR3 reads CAWSVRQGYGYTF. CDR3 bases: TGTGCCTGGAGTGTAAGACAGGGCTATGGCTACACCTTC. The complete variable domain, with remaining parts taken from reference TRBV30 and TRBJ1-2, reads SQTIHQWPATLVQPVGSPLSLECTVEGTSNPNLYWYRQAAGRGLQLLFYSVGIGQISSEVPQNLSASRPQDRQFILSSKKLLLSDSGFYLCAWSVRQGYGYTFGSGTRLTVV.

The rearrangement joins TRBV5-1 to TRBJ2-7; 8 bases are shared with TRBD2. The ends lost 7 bases at V and 6 bases at J; junction bases unmatched: 12. CDR1 and CDR2 from the germline V gene are SGHRS and YFSETQ. The CDR3 has 14 amino acids. This chain's CDR3 is CASRYTGTRGEQYF. Here the CDR3 DNA reads TGCGCCAGCCGTTATACCGGGACTAGGGGCGAGCAGTACTTC.

J is TRBJ2-2 and V is TRBV6-1, with D maybe TRBD2 (6 bases). Trimming left V 5 bases short and J 6 bases short, with 10 bases between. Looked up from germline, CDR1 is MNHNS and CDR2 is SASEGT. This CDR3 has 13 amino acids. CDR3 DNA sequence: TGTGCCAGCAGTCTACGGGGGTCCGGGGAGCTGTTTTTT. Its protein is CASSLRGSGELFF.

The genes are TRBV11-2 and TRBJ2-1, with D maybe TRBD2 (6 bases). V was trimmed by 1 base and J by 4 bases, leaving 11 bases between them. This CDR3 contains 15 residues. Per the germline V gene, CDR1 is SGHAT and CDR2 is FQNNGV. CDR3: CASSLVHGSYNEQFF. The CDR3 DNA sequence: TGTGCCAGCAGCTTAGTTCACGGGAGTTACAATGAGCAGTTCTTC. Using reference TRBV11-2 and TRBJ2-1 for the parts outside the CDR3, the full variable domain is EAGVAQSPRYKIIEKRQSVAFWCNPISGHATLYWYQQILGQGPKLLIQFQNNGVVDDSQLPKDRFSAERLKGVDSTLKIQPAKLEDSAVYLCASSLVHGSYNEQFFGPGTRLTVL.

The rearrangement joins TRBV6-1 to TRBJ2-7, with D possibly being TRBD2 (5 bases). The CDR3 contains 12 residues. Germline CDR1 is MNHNS and CDR2 is SASEGT. V was clipped by 3 bases and J by 5 bases, with 8 bases between them. The CDR3 spells CASSEAGDEQYF. CDR3 bases: TGTGCCAGCAGTGAGGCGGGCGACGAGCAGTACTTC.